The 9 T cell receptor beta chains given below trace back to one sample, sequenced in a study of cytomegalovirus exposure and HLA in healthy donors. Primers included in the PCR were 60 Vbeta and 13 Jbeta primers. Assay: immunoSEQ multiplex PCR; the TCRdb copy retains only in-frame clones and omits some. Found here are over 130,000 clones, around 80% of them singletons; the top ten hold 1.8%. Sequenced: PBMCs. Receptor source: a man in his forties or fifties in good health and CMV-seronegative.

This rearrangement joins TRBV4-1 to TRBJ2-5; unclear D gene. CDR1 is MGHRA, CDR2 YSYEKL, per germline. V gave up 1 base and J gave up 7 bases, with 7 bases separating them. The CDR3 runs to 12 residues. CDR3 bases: TGCGCCAGCAGCCAAGCCGGCGGGACCCAGTACTTC. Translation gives CASSQAGGTQYF.

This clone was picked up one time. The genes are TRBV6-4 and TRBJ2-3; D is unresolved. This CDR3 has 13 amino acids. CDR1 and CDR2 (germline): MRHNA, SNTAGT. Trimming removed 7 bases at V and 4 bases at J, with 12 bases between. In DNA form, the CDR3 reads TGTGCCAGCAATCACACCTGCCCAGATACGCAGTATTTT. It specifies CASNHTCPDTQYF.

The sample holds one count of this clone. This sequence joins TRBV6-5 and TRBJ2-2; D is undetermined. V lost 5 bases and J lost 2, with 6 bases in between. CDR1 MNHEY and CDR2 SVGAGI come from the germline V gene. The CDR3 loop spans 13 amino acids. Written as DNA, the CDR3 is TGTGCCAGCAGTCACAGAAACACCGGGGAGCTGTTTTTT. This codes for CASSHRNTGELFF.

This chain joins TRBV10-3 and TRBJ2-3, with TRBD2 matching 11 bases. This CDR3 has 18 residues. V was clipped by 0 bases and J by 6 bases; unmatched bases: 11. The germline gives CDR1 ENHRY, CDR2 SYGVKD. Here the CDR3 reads CAISESGGLAVLRDTQYF. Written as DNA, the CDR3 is TGTGCCATCAGTGAGTCGGGGGGACTAGCGGTTCTTAGGGATACGCAGTATTTT.

The chain's CDR3 is CASSDSGGSTDTQYF. The CDR3 region has the DNA TGTGCCAGCAGTGACTCAGGCGGGAGCACAGATACGCAGTATTTT. This chain connects TRBV6-4 to TRBJ2-3, with D possibly being TRBD2 (5 bases). Trimming removed 0 bases at V and 0 bases at J, with 7 bases between. There are 15 residues in the CDR3. Germline values: CDR1 MRHNA, CDR2 SNTAGT.

The DNA of the CDR3 is TGTGCCAGCAGCGCCGGGACAGTAAATGAAAAACTGTTTTTT. Amino acid sequence: CASSAGTVNEKLFF. The chain uses TRBV9 and TRBJ1-4; the match to TRBD1 covers 7 bases. Per germline, CDR1 SGDLS and CDR2 YYNGEE. The CDR3 consists of 14 residues. V was clipped by 3 bases and J by 5 bases; unmatched bases: 4.

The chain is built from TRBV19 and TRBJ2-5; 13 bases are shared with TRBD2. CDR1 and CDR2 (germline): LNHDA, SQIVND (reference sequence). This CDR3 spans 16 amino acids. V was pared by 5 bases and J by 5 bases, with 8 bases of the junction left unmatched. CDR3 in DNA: TGTGCCAGTAGTGTAACCGGGACTAGCGGGGCGGAGACCCAGTACTTC. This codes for CASSVTGTSGAETQYF.

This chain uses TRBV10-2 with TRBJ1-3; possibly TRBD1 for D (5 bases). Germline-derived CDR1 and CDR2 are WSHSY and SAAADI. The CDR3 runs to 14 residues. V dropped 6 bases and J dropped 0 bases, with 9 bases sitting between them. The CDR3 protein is CASRGHSSGNTIYF. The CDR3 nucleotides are TGCGCCAGCAGAGGACACTCCTCTGGAAACACCATATATTTT.

In DNA form, the CDR3 reads TGTGCCACCAGCAGAGATCAGGAATCTGGGGCCAACGTCCTGACTTTC. Amino acid sequence: CATSRDQESGANVLTF. This chain connects TRBV15 to TRBJ2-6; D not certain. The germline gives CDR1 LNHNV, CDR2 YYDKDF (reference sequence). Trimming cost V 0 bases and J 1 base, with 7 bases left between them. The CDR3 consists of 16 residues.